A selection of T cell receptor beta chains follows, all from one sample in a study of T cell repertoires in cytomegalovirus infection. For these receptors, no antigen is known. TCRdb re-derived calls from the reads in MiXCR, one entry per CDR3 protein. The sample has some 560,000 distinct CDR3 sequences; 40% are singletons. Sample: cultured PBMCs, taken from culture after CMV antigen stimulation. The source is a human donor in good health (CMV status not recorded). Some clones in this sample may be carry-over from other donors' samples. Each CDR3 is given with its conserved first and last residue. Fields, in order: CDR3 DNA, CDR3 protein, J gene, D gene, clone size, V gene, CDR3 length. D genes are given only for firm matches. The size entry is marked missing in some rows and otherwise reads once, few, many or a size class.

CDR3 DNA: TGTGCCAGCAGCTCGGACGGGACCTACGAGCAGTACTTC
CDR3 protein: CASSSDGTYEQYF
J gene: TRBJ2-7
D gene: NA
clone size: many
V gene: TRBV7-2
CDR3 length: 13

CDR3 DNA: TGTGCCATCAGTGGTGGGAGCCTCGATACGCAGTATTTT
CDR3 protein: CAISGGSLDTQYF
J gene: TRBJ2-3
D gene: NA
clone size: once
V gene: TRBV10-3
CDR3 length: 13

CDR3 DNA: TGTGCCAGCAGTTCGGGAGGACGCAAGAATTCACCCCTCCACTTT
CDR3 protein: CASSSGGRKNSPLHF
J gene: TRBJ1-6
D gene: NA
clone size: NA
V gene: TRBV6-2/TRBV6-3
CDR3 length: 15

CDR3 DNA: TGTGCCAGCAGTTTCACGGGGGGGCCTAACAATGAGCAGTTCTTC
CDR3 protein: CASSFTGGPNNEQFF
J gene: TRBJ2-1
D gene: TRBD2
clone size: NA
V gene: TRBV27
CDR3 length: 15

CDR3 DNA: TGTGCCAGCAGGGTCGCCGGGACAGGGGGAGAAAAACTGTTTTTT
CDR3 protein: CASRVAGTGGEKLFF
J gene: TRBJ1-4
D gene: TRBD1
clone size: NA
V gene: TRBV5-6
CDR3 length: 15

CDR3 DNA: TGTGCCAGCAGTCAACGACAGGGACTAAGGGGCTACACCTTC
CDR3 protein: CASSQRQGLRGYTF
J gene: TRBJ1-2
D gene: TRBD1
clone size: NA
V gene: TRBV6-6
CDR3 length: 14

CDR3 DNA: TGTGCCAGCAGGGGGCCAGGGGGTTATAACTATGGCTACACCTTC
CDR3 protein: CASRGPGGYNYGYTF
J gene: TRBJ1-2
D gene: TRBD1
clone size: NA
V gene: TRBV3-1
CDR3 length: 15

CDR3 DNA: TGTGCCAGCAGCAAACAGGGGGGGGAGACCCAGTACTTC
CDR3 protein: CASSKQGGETQYF
J gene: TRBJ2-5
D gene: NA
clone size: few
V gene: TRBV7-2
CDR3 length: 13

CDR3 DNA: TGTGCCAGTCACCAAGGAGGGCGCGGAGTTGGCTACACCTTC
CDR3 protein: CASHQGGRGVGYTF
J gene: TRBJ1-2
D gene: NA
clone size: NA
V gene: TRBV12-3/TRBV12-4
CDR3 length: 14

CDR3 DNA: TGTGCCAGCAGGGGGGCAGAACATCAGCCCCAGCATTTT
CDR3 protein: CASRGAEHQPQHF
J gene: TRBJ1-5
D gene: NA
clone size: many
V gene: TRBV7-2
CDR3 length: 13

CDR3 DNA: TGTGCCAGCAGCTTAGACGTGGCGGCGATCACTGAAGCTTTCTTT
CDR3 protein: CASSLDVAAITEAFF
J gene: TRBJ1-1
D gene: NA
clone size: few
V gene: TRBV7-6
CDR3 length: 15

CDR3 DNA: TGTGCCAGCAGTTACCGGCCGCTGAACACTGAAGCTTTCTTT
CDR3 protein: CASSYRPLNTEAFF
J gene: TRBJ1-1
D gene: NA
clone size: once
V gene: TRBV6-2/TRBV6-3
CDR3 length: 14

CDR3 DNA: TGTGCCAGCAGCCAACCCCCGTGGGAGAGGACTGAAGCTTTCTTT
CDR3 protein: CASSQPPWERTEAFF
J gene: TRBJ1-1
D gene: NA
clone size: many
V gene: TRBV7-8
CDR3 length: 15

CDR3 DNA: TGTGCCAGCAGCCGACCCGGGGAATACTATGGCTACACCTTC
CDR3 protein: CASSRPGEYYGYTF
J gene: TRBJ1-2
D gene: NA
clone size: few
V gene: TRBV12-3/TRBV12-4
CDR3 length: 14

CDR3 DNA: TGTGCCATCAGTGAGTCGACAGGGTTTGGAAACACCATATATTTT
CDR3 protein: CAISESTGFGNTIYF
J gene: TRBJ1-3
D gene: TRBD1
clone size: NA
V gene: TRBV10-3
CDR3 length: 15

CDR3 DNA: TGTGCCAGCAGCAAGCATCTCACCGGGGAGCTGTTTTTT
CDR3 protein: CASSKHLTGELFF
J gene: TRBJ2-2
D gene: NA
clone size: NA
V gene: TRBV6-2/TRBV6-3
CDR3 length: 13

CDR3 DNA: TGTGCCAGCAGTCAAGGACAGGACAATGAGCAGTTCTTC
CDR3 protein: CASSQGQDNEQFF
J gene: TRBJ2-1
D gene: TRBD1
clone size: few
V gene: TRBV7-6
CDR3 length: 13

CDR3 DNA: TGTGCCAGCAGCCCCGAATTTGGACAGGACTCCTATAATTCACCCCTCCACTTT
CDR3 protein: CASSPEFGQDSYNSPLHF
J gene: TRBJ1-6
D gene: TRBD1
clone size: many
V gene: TRBV7-2
CDR3 length: 18

CDR3 DNA: TGTGCCAGCAGTGTTTCCGAGTATTCACCCCTCCACTTT
CDR3 protein: CASSVSEYSPLHF
J gene: TRBJ1-6
D gene: NA
clone size: NA
V gene: TRBV6-4
CDR3 length: 13

CDR3 DNA: TGTGGCAGCAGGGGAAGCAGGGGCTACAATGAGCAGTTCTTC
CDR3 protein: CGSRGSRGYNEQFF
J gene: TRBJ2-1
D gene: NA
clone size: NA
V gene: TRBV2
CDR3 length: 14

CDR3 DNA: TGTGCCAGCAGCCTTGGGGGGGGCCCTTTGACCAATGAGCAGTTCTTC
CDR3 protein: CASSLGGGPLTNEQFF
J gene: TRBJ2-1
D gene: NA
clone size: NA
V gene: TRBV7-6
CDR3 length: 16

CDR3 DNA: TGTGCCAGCAGCCTAGGACTCACAGATACGCAGTATTTT
CDR3 protein: CASSLGLTDTQYF
J gene: TRBJ2-3
D gene: NA
clone size: many
V gene: TRBV7-6
CDR3 length: 13

CDR3 DNA: TGCGCCAGCAGCCAAGACGTGGGGTATGAGCAGTTCTTC
CDR3 protein: CASSQDVGYEQFF
J gene: TRBJ2-1
D gene: NA
clone size: few
V gene: TRBV4-1
CDR3 length: 13

CDR3 DNA: TGTGCCAGTACCCAAACTTCGTACAGGCGGGATGGCTACACCTTC
CDR3 protein: CASTQTSYRRDGYTF
J gene: TRBJ1-2
D gene: NA
clone size: NA
V gene: TRBV19
CDR3 length: 15

CDR3 DNA: TGTGCCAGTAGTACCCGGGAGGGGACTAGCGGGGGGCTACACTGGCTTTATGAGCAGTTCTTC
CDR3 protein: CASSTREGTSGGLHWLYEQFF
J gene: TRBJ2-1
D gene: TRBD2
clone size: few
V gene: TRBV19
CDR3 length: 21

CDR3 DNA: TGTGCCAGCAGCGGGTATTGGGGCGAAGCTTTCTTT
CDR3 protein: CASSGYWGEAFF
J gene: TRBJ1-1
D gene: NA
clone size: NA
V gene: TRBV6-8
CDR3 length: 12

CDR3 DNA: TGTGCCAGTAGTATCTCACAGGGGGACAATGGGCAGTTCTTC
CDR3 protein: CASSISQGDNGQFF
J gene: TRBJ2-1
D gene: TRBD1
clone size: NA
V gene: TRBV19
CDR3 length: 14

CDR3 DNA: TGTGCCAGCAGCCGACCGGGACAGGCCCCAGATACGCAGTATTTT
CDR3 protein: CASSRPGQAPDTQYF
J gene: TRBJ2-3
D gene: TRBD1
clone size: few
V gene: TRBV7-8
CDR3 length: 15

CDR3 DNA: TGTGCCAGCAGCTCAGGAGATTCTTTAAATGAAAAACTGTTTTTT
CDR3 protein: CASSSGDSLNEKLFF
J gene: TRBJ1-4
D gene: NA
clone size: few
V gene: TRBV7-2
CDR3 length: 15

CDR3 DNA: TGTGCCAGTAGGAGGGGGCCGAGCACCGGGGAGCTGTTTTTT
CDR3 protein: CASRRGPSTGELFF
J gene: TRBJ2-2
D gene: TRBD1
clone size: NA
V gene: TRBV19
CDR3 length: 14

CDR3 DNA: TGTGCCAGCAGCTTAGCGTCGGGGGCGCGTGTCTACGAGCAGTACTTC
CDR3 protein: CASSLASGARVYEQYF
J gene: TRBJ2-7
D gene: NA
clone size: few
V gene: TRBV7-2
CDR3 length: 16